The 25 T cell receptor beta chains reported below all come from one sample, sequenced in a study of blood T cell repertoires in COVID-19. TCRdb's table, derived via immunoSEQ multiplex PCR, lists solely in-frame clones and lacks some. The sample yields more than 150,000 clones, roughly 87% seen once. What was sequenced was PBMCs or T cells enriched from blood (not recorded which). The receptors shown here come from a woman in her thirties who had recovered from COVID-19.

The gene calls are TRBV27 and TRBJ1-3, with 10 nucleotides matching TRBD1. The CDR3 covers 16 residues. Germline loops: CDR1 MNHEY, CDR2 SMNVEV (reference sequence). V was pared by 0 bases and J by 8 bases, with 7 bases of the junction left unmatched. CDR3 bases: TGTGCCAGCAGTTTATCTCACAGACAGGGGGCGGACACCATATATTTT. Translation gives CASSLSHRQGADTIYF.

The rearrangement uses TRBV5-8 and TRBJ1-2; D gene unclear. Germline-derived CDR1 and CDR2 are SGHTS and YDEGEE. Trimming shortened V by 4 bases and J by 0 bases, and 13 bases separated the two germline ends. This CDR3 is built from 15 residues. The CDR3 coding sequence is TGTGCCAGCAGCCTCCCCATCAGGACTAACTATGGCTACACCTTC. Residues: CASSLPIRTNYGYTF.

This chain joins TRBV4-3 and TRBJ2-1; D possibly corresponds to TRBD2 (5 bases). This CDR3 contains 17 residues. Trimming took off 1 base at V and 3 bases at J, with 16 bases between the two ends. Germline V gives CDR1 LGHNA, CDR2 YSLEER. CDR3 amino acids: CASSQGIGRANYNEQFF. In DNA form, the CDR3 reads TGCGCCAGCAGCCAAGGAATTGGGCGGGCAAACTACAATGAGCAGTTCTTC.

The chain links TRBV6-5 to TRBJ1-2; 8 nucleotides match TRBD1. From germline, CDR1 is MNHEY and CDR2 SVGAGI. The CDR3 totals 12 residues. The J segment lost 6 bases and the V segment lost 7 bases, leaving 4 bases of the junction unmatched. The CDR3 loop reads CASTRTGNGYTF. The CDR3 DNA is TGTGCCAGCACTCGGACAGGGAATGGCTACACCTTC.

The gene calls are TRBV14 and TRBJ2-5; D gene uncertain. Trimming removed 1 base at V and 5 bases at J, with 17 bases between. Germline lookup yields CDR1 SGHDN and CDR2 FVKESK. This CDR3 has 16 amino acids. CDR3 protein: CASSQGLGLVLETQYF. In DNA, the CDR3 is TGTGCCAGCAGCCAAGGGTTGGGCCTCGTGCTGGAGACCCAGTACTTC.

CDR3 DNA sequence: TGTGCCAGCAGTTACTCGATGACAGGGACCACCGGGGAGCTGTTTTTT. It codes for CASSYSMTGTTGELFF. J is TRBJ2-2 and V is TRBV6-6; 7 nucleotides match TRBD1. The germline V gene encodes CDR1 MNHNY and CDR2 SVGAGI (reference sequence). The length of the CDR3 is 16 residues. V lost 0 bases, J lost 4 bases, and 5 bases stayed unmatched.

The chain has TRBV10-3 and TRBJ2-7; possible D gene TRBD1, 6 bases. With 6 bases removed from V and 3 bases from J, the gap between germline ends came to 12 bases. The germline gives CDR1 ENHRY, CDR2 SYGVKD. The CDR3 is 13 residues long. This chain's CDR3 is CAIRGQGSYEQYF. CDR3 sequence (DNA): TGTGCCATCAGGGGGCAGGGGAGCTACGAGCAGTACTTC.

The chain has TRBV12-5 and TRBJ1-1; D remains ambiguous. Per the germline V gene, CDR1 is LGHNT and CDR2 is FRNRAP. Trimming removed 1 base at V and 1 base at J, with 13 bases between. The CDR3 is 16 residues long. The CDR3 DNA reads TGTGCTAGTGGTTTGGGTACTCATGGAGGGAACACTGAAGCTTTCTTT. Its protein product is CASGLGTHGGNTEAFF.

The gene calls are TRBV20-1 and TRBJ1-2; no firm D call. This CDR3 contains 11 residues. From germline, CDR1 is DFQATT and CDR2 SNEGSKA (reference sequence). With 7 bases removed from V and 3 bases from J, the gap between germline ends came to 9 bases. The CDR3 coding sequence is TGCAGTGTGCCACGGGACTATGGCTACACCTTC. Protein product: CSVPRDYGYTF.

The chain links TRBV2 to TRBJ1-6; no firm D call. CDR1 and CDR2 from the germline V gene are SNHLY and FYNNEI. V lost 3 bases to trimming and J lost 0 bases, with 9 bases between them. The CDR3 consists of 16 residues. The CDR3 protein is CASSDGGSSYNSPLHF. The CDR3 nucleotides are TGTGCCAGCAGTGACGGCGGGAGCTCCTATAATTCACCCCTCCACTTT.

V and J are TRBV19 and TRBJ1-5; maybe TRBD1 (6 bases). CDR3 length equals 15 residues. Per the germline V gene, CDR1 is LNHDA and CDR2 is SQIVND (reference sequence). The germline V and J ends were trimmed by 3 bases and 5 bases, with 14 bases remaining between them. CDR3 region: CASSIQSQGYQPQHF. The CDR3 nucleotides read TGTGCCAGTAGTATTCAATCGCAGGGGTATCAGCCCCAGCATTTT.

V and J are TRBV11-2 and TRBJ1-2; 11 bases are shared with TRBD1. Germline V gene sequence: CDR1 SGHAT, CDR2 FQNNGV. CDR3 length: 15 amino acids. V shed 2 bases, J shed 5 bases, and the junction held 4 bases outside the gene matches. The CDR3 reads CASSLLGTGGYGYTF. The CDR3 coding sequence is TGTGCCAGCAGCTTACTCGGGACAGGGGGATATGGCTACACCTTC.

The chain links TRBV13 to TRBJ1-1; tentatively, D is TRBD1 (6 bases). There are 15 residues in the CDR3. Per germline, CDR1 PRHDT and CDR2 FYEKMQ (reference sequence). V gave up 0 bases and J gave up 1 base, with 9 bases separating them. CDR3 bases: TGTGCCAGCAGCTTAGGCCAGGGGAAGAACACTGAAGCTTTCTTT. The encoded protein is CASSLGQGKNTEAFF.

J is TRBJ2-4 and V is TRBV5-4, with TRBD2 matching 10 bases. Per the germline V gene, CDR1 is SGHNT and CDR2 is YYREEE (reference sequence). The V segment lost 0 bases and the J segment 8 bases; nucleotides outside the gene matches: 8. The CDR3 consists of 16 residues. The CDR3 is CASSLGGLATGDIQYF. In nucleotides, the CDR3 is TGTGCCAGCAGCTTGGGGGGACTAGCGACCGGGGACATTCAGTACTTC. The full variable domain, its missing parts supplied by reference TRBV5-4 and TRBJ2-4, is ETGVTQSPTHLIKTRGQQVTLRCSSQSGHNTVSWYQQALGQGPQFIFQYYREEENGRGNFPPRFSGLQFPNYSSELNVNALELDDSALYLCASSLGGLATGDIQYFGAGTRLSVL.

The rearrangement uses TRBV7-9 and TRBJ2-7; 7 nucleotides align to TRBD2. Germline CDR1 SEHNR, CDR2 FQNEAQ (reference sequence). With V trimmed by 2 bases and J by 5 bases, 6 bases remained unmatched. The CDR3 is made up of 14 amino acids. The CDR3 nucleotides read TGTGCCAGCAGCTTAAGTGGCGGGAGTGACGAGCAGTACTTC. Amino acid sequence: CASSLSGGSDEQYF.

The CDR3 nucleotides read TGCGCCAGCAGCTCCCCGGGACAGGGCTATGGCTACACCTTC. Residues: CASSSPGQGYGYTF. The rearrangement joins TRBV5-1 to TRBJ1-2, with 9 positions matching TRBD1. The V and J ends lost 3 bases and 4 bases, in that order; junction bases with no gene match: 4. The CDR3 contains 14 residues. Germline CDR1 SGHRS, CDR2 YFSETQ.

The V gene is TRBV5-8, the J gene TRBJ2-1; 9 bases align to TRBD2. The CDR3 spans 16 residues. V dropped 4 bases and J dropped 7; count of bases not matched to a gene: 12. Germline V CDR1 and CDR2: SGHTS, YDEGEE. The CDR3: CASSPLGSGRGNEQFF. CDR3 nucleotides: TGTGCCAGCAGCCCCCTGGGTAGCGGGAGAGGTAATGAGCAGTTCTTC.

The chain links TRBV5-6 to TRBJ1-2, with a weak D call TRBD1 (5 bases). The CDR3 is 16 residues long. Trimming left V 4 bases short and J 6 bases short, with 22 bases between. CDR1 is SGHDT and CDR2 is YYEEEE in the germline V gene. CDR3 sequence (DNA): TGTGCCAGCAGCCCGCTTTACGAAAGGGGCGGCCATGGCTACACCTTC. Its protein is CASSPLYERGGHGYTF.

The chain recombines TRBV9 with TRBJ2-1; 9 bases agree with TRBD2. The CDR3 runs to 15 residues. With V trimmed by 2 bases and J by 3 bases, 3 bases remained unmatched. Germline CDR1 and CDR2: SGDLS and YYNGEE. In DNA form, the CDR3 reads TGTGCCAGCAGCGTTGGACTAGCGAGCTACAATGAGCAGTTCTTC. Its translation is CASSVGLASYNEQFF.

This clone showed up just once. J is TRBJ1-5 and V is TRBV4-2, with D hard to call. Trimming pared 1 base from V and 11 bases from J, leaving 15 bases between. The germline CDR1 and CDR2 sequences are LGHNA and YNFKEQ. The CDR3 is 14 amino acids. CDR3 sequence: CASSQGGGPQTQHF. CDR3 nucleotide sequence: TGTGCCAGCAGCCAAGGAGGAGGACCGCAAACCCAGCATTTT.

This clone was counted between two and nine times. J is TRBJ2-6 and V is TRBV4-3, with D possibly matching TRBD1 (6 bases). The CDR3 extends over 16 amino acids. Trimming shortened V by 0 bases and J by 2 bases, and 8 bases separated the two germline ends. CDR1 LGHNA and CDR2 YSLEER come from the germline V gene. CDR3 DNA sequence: TGCGCCAGCAGCCAAGATGGGGGCGCTGGGGCCAACGTCCTGACTTTC. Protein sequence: CASSQDGGAGANVLTF.

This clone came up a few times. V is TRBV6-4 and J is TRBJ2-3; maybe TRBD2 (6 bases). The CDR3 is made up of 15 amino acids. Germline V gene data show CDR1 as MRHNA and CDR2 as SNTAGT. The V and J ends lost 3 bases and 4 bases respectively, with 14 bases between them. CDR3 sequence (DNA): TGTGCCAGCAGTGAGGCGGCGGGGAGCGCAGATACGCAGTATTTT. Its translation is CASSEAAGSADTQYF.

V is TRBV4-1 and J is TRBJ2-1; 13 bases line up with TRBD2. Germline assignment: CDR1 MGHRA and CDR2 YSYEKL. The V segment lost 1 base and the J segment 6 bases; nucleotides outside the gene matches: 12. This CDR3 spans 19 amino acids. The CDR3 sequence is CASSQGTSGGKAAINEQFF. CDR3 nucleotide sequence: TGCGCCAGCAGCCAAGGGACTAGCGGGGGTAAAGCGGCGATCAATGAGCAGTTCTTC.

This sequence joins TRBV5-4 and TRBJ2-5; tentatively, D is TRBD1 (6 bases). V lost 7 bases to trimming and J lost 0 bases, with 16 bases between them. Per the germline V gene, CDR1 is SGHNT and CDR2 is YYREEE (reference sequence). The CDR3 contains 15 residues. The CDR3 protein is CASGVMDSHQETQYF. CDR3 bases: TGTGCCAGCGGAGTGATGGACAGCCACCAAGAGACCCAGTACTTC. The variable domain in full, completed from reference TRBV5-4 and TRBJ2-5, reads ETGVTQSPTHLIKTRGQQVTLRCSSQSGHNTVSWYQQALGQGPQFIFQYYREEENGRGNFPPRFSGLQFPNYSSELNVNALELDDSALYLCASGVMDSHQETQYFGPGTRLLVL.

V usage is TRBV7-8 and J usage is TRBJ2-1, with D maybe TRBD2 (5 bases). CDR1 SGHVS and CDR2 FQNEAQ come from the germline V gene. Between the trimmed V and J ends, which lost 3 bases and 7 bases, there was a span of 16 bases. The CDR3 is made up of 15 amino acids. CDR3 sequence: CASSFLGLAENEQFF. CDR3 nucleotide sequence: TGTGCCAGCAGCTTTCTAGGGCTAGCCGAAAATGAGCAGTTCTTC.